This record looks at one T cell receptor (beta chain) sequence and its context. Its antigen is unknown. This record comes from a study of post-analysis software for immune sequencing data. At the level of the study: Disease courses included relapsing-remitting, secondary progressive and progressive-relapsing multiple sclerosis.

General study results and limits: Pronounced co-clustering by F measure was evident among identically batched samples. Compared with controls, patients had more of about 5 TRBV segments, including TRBV5-6, TRBV5-1 and TRBV20-1. Normalized Chao1 diversity in multiple sclerosis patients fell significantly below that of controls.

Built from TCR beta cDNA, the libraries had unique molecular identifiers in them. When about 1 to 11 million T cells were used, they gave some 540,000 cDNA molecules. One entry per CDR3 protein results from TCRdb running MiXCR on the PCR reads. The sample carries hundreds of thousands of distinct CDR3 sequences, around 47% recorded once. Unmatched junction bases numbered 2, after V lost 4 bases and J lost 0 bases. Germline-derived CDR1 and CDR2 are SGHRS and YFSETQ. There are 14 residues in the CDR3. The chain has TRBV5-1 and TRBJ1-1, with 8 bases aligning to TRBD1. Sequencing was performed on blood. The source of this sequence is a girl aged 5-17 years with multiple sclerosis. The CDR3 spells CASSRGQVNTEAFF. The CDR3 DNA sequence: TGCGCCAGCAGCAGGGGACAGGTGAACACTGAAGCTTTCTTT.